What follows describes a single T cell receptor beta chain. The antigen is undetermined. These data come from a study of shared clonotypes between healthy human individuals. Genomic DNA from each subset was divided evenly over several immunoSEQ plates. Sequencing used immunoSEQ multiplex PCR; TCRdb keeps in-frame clones, though not all of them. The sample lists 1.4 million to 1.5 million clones; 95% to 97% were seen once. General study points: Some naive CD4 clonotypes, about 5%, turned up in common across a few donors.

Trimming left V 7 bases short and J 6 bases short, with 9 bases between. Germline assignment: CDR1 LNHDA and CDR2 SQIVND (reference sequence). The CDR3 is made up of 11 amino acids. This receptor was obtained from a man aged 25 to 40 in good health. Sequencing used naive CD4+ T cells sorted from blood. Subset: CD45RA+ positively selected. The gene calls are TRBV19 and TRBJ1-2, with D hard to call. CDR3 amino acids: CASTSDHGYTF. In DNA form, the CDR3 reads TGTGCCAGTACTTCTGACCATGGCTACACCTTC.